These 9 T cell receptor beta chains came from one sample sequenced in a study of shared clonotypes between healthy human individuals. Clones were read by immunoSEQ multiplex PCR, and TCRdb kept only the in-frame ones, dropping some. Of some 2 million clones detected, about 95% appear once; the ten largest clones hold 0.1% to 0.15%. The material sequenced was naive CD4+ T cells sorted from blood. Subset reported: CD45RA+ positively selected. Every receptor here comes from a man between 18 and 29 years old in good health.

J is TRBJ2-7 and V is TRBV5-6, with D perhaps TRBD2 (5 bases). This CDR3 region has 13 residues. Germline V gene lookup returns CDR1 SGHDT and CDR2 YYEEEE. Trimming took off 2 bases at V and 6 bases at J, with 12 bases between the two ends. The CDR3 is CASSLDARGEQYF. CDR3 bases: TGTGCCAGCAGCTTAGACGCCCGGGGCGAGCAGTACTTC.

CDR3 protein: CASSMRLAGVGNNEQFF. In DNA, the CDR3 is TGTGCCAGTAGTATGAGACTAGCGGGAGTTGGTAACAATGAGCAGTTCTTC. V usage is TRBV19 and J usage is TRBJ2-1; 12 bases map to TRBD2. Germline CDR1 is LNHDA and CDR2 is SQIVND (reference sequence). This CDR3 spans 17 amino acids. V trimming: 3 bases; J trimming: 5 bases; junction bases outside the gene matches: 8.

The chain employs TRBV5-4 and TRBJ1-2, with 7 bases that match TRBD1. With 4 bases clipped from V and 2 bases from J, the junction kept 2 bases outside the gene matches. The CDR3 is made up of 13 amino acids. Germline V CDR1 and CDR2: SGHNT, YYREEE (reference sequence). The CDR3 protein is CASSPGGNYGYTF. The CDR3 bases are TGTGCCAGCAGCCCAGGGGGAAACTATGGCTACACCTTC.

The rearrangement uses TRBV30 and TRBJ2-1, with TRBD2 identical over 7 bases. The CDR3 consists of 15 residues. V shed 0 bases, J shed 12 bases, and the junction held 14 bases outside the gene matches. Germline CDR1 GTSNPN, CDR2 SVGIG (reference sequence). CDR3 region: CAWSVQAGGSGGQFF. CDR3 in DNA: TGTGCCTGGAGTGTACAAGCCGGGGGGAGTGGTGGGCAGTTCTTC.

The gene calls are TRBV29-1 and TRBJ2-6, with D perhaps matching TRBD2 (6 bases). Per the germline V gene, CDR1 is SQVTM and CDR2 is ANQGSEA. The V end lost 0 bases, the J end lost 0 bases, and 15 bases lay between the germline ends. The CDR3 contains 18 residues. The CDR3 is CSVEDERGLTSGANVLTF. The CDR3 nucleotides are TGCAGCGTTGAAGATGAACGTGGACTAACCTCTGGGGCCAACGTCCTGACTTTC.

The chain carries TRBV6-1 and TRBJ1-2; D call uncertain. Per the germline V gene, CDR1 is MNHNS and CDR2 is SASEGT. This CDR3 contains 16 residues. Deletions cut 2 bases from V and 4 bases from J, with 17 bases between. CDR3: CASSEPVQVASYGYTF. The CDR3 coding sequence is TGTGCCAGCAGTGAACCCGTCCAGGTAGCTTCCTATGGCTACACCTTC.

This clone was seen once. This sequence joins TRBV19 and TRBJ2-4, with TRBD1 as a possible D gene (6 bases). The CDR3 runs to 17 residues. CDR1 is LNHDA and CDR2 is SQIVND in the germline V gene (reference sequence). V was pared by 3 bases and J by 0 bases, with 15 bases between. The CDR3 sequence is CASSIGTRHLAKNIQYF. The CDR3 bases are TGTGCCAGTAGTATCGGGACAAGACACCTAGCCAAAAACATTCAGTACTTC.

This clone was recorded only once. The chain combines TRBV10-2 with TRBJ2-3; TRBD2 matches 10 bases. CDR3 length: 19 amino acids. Per the germline V gene, CDR1 is WSHSY and CDR2 is SAAADI. V dropped 6 bases and J dropped 2; count of bases not matched to a gene: 17. The CDR3 spells CASRGAGGPNPTTTDTQYF. The CDR3 DNA reads TGCGCCAGCAGAGGAGCGGGAGGGCCAAACCCCACCACCACAGATACGCAGTATTTT.

The J gene is TRBJ1-2, the V gene TRBV9; TRBD1 might be the D (5 bases). Trimming stripped 0 bases from V and 2 bases from J, with 11 bases between. Per the germline V gene, CDR1 is SGDLS and CDR2 is YYNGEE. The CDR3 loop spans 15 amino acids. CDR3 DNA: TGTGCCAGCAGCGTAGAGGGGAACAGGAACTATGGCTACACCTTC. Amino acid sequence: CASSVEGNRNYGYTF.